The 7 T cell receptor beta chains below were found in one sample sequenced in a study of patients and donors after allogeneic stem cell transplantation. A single record per CDR3 protein comes from TCRdb applying MiXCR to the RT-PCR reads. The repertoire holds roughly 190,000 distinct CDR3 sequences, around two fifths seen once, with about 30% in the top ten. Sequencing input: blood, either unsorted or a sorted T cell fraction (not recorded which). These receptors were collected from a human donor who was either an allogeneic HSCT recipient or a stem cell or donor lymphocyte infusion donor (not recorded which). It is not recorded whose cells these are; they may come from a transplant donor.

In nucleotides, the CDR3 is TGCGCCAGCAGCCAAGATGCTTTTACCGGGGAGCTGTTTTTT. Residues: CASSQDAFTGELFF. The V gene is TRBV4-3, the J gene TRBJ2-2, with D unclear. The CDR3 is 14 residues long. CDR1 is LGHNA, CDR2 YSLEER, per germline. Between the trimmed V and J ends, which lost 0 bases and 5 bases, there was a span of 7 bases.

The genes are TRBV12-3 or TRBV12-4 and TRBJ2-1, with 10 bases identical to TRBD1. The V and J ends lost 4 bases and 8 bases, in that order; junction bases with no gene match: 5. The CDR3 loop spans 14 amino acids. CDR3 in DNA: TGTGCCAGCAGTTCCCGGGACAGGGGCCATGAGCAGTTCTTC. Protein sequence: CASSSRDRGHEQFF.

The chain has TRBV30 and TRBJ1-2; 8 positions agree with TRBD1. V lost 6 bases and J lost 3; bases outside the gene matches: 6. Germline V lookup: CDR1 GTSNPN, CDR2 SVGIG (reference sequence). This CDR3 region has 13 residues. CDR3 region: CACWTGWDYGYTF. CDR3 nucleotide sequence: TGTGCCTGTTGGACAGGGTGGGACTATGGCTACACCTTC.

The chain's CDR3 is CASSLVRDRGNTEAFF. As DNA, the CDR3 is TGTGCCAGCAGCTTAGTTAGGGACAGGGGGAACACTGAAGCTTTCTTT. V and J are TRBV7-8 and TRBJ1-1, with 10 nucleotides matching TRBD1. There are 16 residues in the CDR3. Germline CDR1 reads SGHVS; CDR2 reads FQNEAQ. Trimming took 1 base from V and 1 from J; bases not matched to a gene: 3. Filled out from reference TRBV7-8 and TRBJ1-1, the complete variable domain reads GAGVSQSPRYKVAKRGQDVALRCDPISGHVSLFWYQQALGQGPEFLTYFQNEAQLDKSGLPSDRFFAERPEGSVSTLKIQRTQQEDSAVYLCASSLVRDRGNTEAFFGQGTRLTVV.

This clonotype was seen only a few times. This rearrangement joins TRBV5-3 to TRBJ1-5; 7 positions agree with TRBD1. TRBV5-3 is identified as an open reading frame with a role that is uncertain. V shed 4 bases and J 4 bases; nucleotides not matched to a gene: 8. CDR3 length: 15 amino acids. The CDR3 coding sequence is TGTGCCAGAAGCACCGACAGGGTAAAAAATCAGCCCCAGCATTTT. It is translated as CARSTDRVKNQPQHF.

The rearrangement uses TRBV5-1 and TRBJ2-2; D remains ambiguous. The CDR3 runs to 16 residues. The germline CDR1 and CDR2 sequences are SGHRS and YFSETQ. V was cut by 0 bases and J by 3 bases, with 12 bases left in between. The CDR3 protein is CASSLDPNSHTGELFF. CDR3 in DNA: TGCGCCAGCAGCTTGGACCCAAACTCCCACACCGGGGAGCTGTTTTTT. The full variable domain, completed using reference TRBV5-1 and TRBJ2-2, is KAGVTQTPRYLIKTRGQQVTLSCSPISGHRSVSWYQQTPGQGLQFLFEYFSETQRNKGNFPGRFSGRQFSNSRSEMNVSTLELGDSALYLCASSLDPNSHTGELFFGEGSRLTVL.

The V gene is TRBV24-1, the J gene TRBJ2-5; 7 positions agree with TRBD1. CDR1 is KGHDR and CDR2 is SFDVKD in the germline V gene. The CDR3 is 14 amino acids. Unmatched junction bases numbered 5, after V lost 3 bases and J lost 5 bases. The CDR3 sequence is CATSDRQGQETQYF. CDR3 in DNA: TGTGCCACCAGTGATCGACAGGGTCAGGAGACCCAGTACTTC.